The 6 T cell receptor beta chains below were found in one sample sequenced in a study of shared clonotypes between healthy human individuals. Here immunoSEQ multiplex PCR was the method, and the copy in TCRdb shows in-frame clones only, minus some. Here the sample spans roughly 2.5 million clones, roughly 92% being singletons. The sequenced sample was naive CD4+ T cells sorted from blood. Subset specified: CD45RA+ positively selected. The receptors here all came from a man aged 18 to 29 in good health.

The rearrangement links TRBV5-1 to TRBJ2-7; 9 nucleotides line up with TRBD2. The trim removed 4 bases at V and 2 bases at J, leaving 10 bases unmatched. The germline gives CDR1 SGHRS, CDR2 YFSETQ. CDR3 length equals 16 residues. The CDR3 region is CASSRSVREGTYEQYF. The CDR3 DNA sequence: TGCGCCAGCAGCCGTTCGGTGCGGGAGGGAACCTACGAGCAGTACTTC.

The chain joins TRBV7-9 to TRBJ1-5, with no clear D. Trimming removed 4 bases from V and 6 bases from J, with 13 bases in between. In germline, CDR1 is SEHNR, CDR2 FQNEAQ (reference sequence). This CDR3 has 14 amino acids. The CDR3: CASSSSGSSQPQHF. The CDR3 DNA is TGTGCCAGCAGCTCATCGGGCAGTTCTCAGCCCCAGCATTTT.

The rearrangement uses TRBV6-5 and TRBJ2-7; a weak D match, TRBD2 (6 bases). The CDR3 consists of 15 residues. Germline V lookup: CDR1 MNHEY, CDR2 SVGAGI. V shed 6 bases and J shed 0 bases, with 15 bases lying between them. In nucleotides, the CDR3 is TGTGCCAGCAGGCGGGACTTCATTACCTCCTACGAGCAGTACTTC. This sequence encodes CASRRDFITSYEQYF.

This clone was seen a few times. Other DNA sequences in the sample encode the same CDR3. The J gene is TRBJ1-1, the V gene TRBV6-1; D is possibly TRBD1 (6 bases). This CDR3 contains 12 residues. Germline CDR1 reads MNHNS; CDR2 reads SASEGT. Trimming shortened V by 6 bases and J by 1 base, and 6 bases separated the two germline ends. This CDR3 is CASRTGNTEAFF. In nucleotides, the CDR3 is TGTGCCAGCAGGACAGGGAACACTGAAGCTTTCTTT.

The chain joins TRBV7-2 to TRBJ2-2; D may be TRBD2 (6 bases). CDR1 and CDR2 (germline): SGHTA, FQGNSA. This CDR3 spans 16 amino acids. The germline V and J ends were trimmed by 0 bases and 5 bases, with 13 bases remaining between them. The chain's CDR3 is CASSLAGGGVTGELFF. In DNA, the CDR3 is TGTGCCAGCAGCTTAGCCGGGGGAGGAGTGACCGGGGAGCTGTTTTTT.

The chain carries TRBV10-3 and TRBJ2-2; 7 bases fit TRBD1. This CDR3 is built from 15 residues. Trimming took 2 bases from V and 0 from J; bases not matched to a gene: 0. The V gene's germline CDR1 is ENHRY and CDR2 SYGVKD. The CDR3 spells CAISEGQANTGELFF. The CDR3 DNA reads as TGTGCCATCAGTGAGGGACAGGCGAACACCGGGGAGCTGTTTTTT.